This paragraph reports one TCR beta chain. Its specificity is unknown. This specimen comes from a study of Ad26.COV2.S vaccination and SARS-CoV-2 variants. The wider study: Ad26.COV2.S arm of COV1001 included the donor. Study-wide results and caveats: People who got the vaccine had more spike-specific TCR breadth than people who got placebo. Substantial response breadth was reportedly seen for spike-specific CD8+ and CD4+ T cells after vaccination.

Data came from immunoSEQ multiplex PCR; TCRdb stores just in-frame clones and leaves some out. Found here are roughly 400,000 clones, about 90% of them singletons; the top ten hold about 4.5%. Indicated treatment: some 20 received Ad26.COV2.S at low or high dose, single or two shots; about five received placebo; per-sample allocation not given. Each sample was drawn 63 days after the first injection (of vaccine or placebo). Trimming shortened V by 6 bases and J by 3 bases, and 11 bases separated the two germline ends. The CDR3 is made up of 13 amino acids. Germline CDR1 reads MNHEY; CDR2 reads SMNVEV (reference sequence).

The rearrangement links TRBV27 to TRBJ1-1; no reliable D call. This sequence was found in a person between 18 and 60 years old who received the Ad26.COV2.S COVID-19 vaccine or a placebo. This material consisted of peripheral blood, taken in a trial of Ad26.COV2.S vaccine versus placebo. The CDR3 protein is CASSVNRDTEAFF. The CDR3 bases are TGTGCCAGCAGCGTAAACCGGGACACTGAAGCTTTCTTT.